This TCR beta chain stems from a study of blood T cell repertoires in COVID-19. Study as a whole: The analysed material was cDNA or gDNA that came from T cells, B-cell-depleted T cells, or PBMCs.

In the study's own analysis: Cell counts per sample came from amplifying reference gene primers. Clones were sequenced by immunoSEQ multiplex PCR, and TCRdb holds only the in-frame ones, with some missing. V, J and clone size are taken as reported in that table, and D and trimming were inferred from the DNA itself. The table records approximately 55,000 clones, about three quarters of them present only once. Followed longitudinally, the Seattle patients had been enrolled during active infection. This clone has a handful of counts. Germline V gene lookup returns CDR1 LNHDA and CDR2 SQIVND (reference sequence). The CDR3 consists of 12 residues. V lost 7 bases and J lost 15, with 18 bases in between.

The receptor was derived from a young man with COVID-19, enrolled during active disease. The V call is TRBV19, the J call TRBJ1-4; TRBD1 might be the D (6 bases). The sequencing sample was made of peripheral blood. This CDR3 reads CASTPDRIRLFF. Written as DNA, the CDR3 is TGTGCCAGTACCCCGGACAGAATAAGATTGTTTTTT.